The TCR beta chain described here comes from a study of CD8 T cells in Susac syndrome. The CDR3 is 13 residues long. The V gene lost 5 bases and the J gene lost 11 bases, with 16 bases spanning the gap. The V gene's germline CDR1 is SGHTA and CDR2 FQGNSA. RNA in amounts of roughly 0.5 to 1 ug was reverse transcribed with random hexamers. In TCRdb, the immunoSEQ multiplex PCR reads were re-called with MiXCR into one record per CDR3 protein. The table records some 150,000 distinct CDR3 sequences, about 95% of them present only once. The V gene is TRBV7-2, the J gene TRBJ2-1; no reliable D call. The sequence was obtained from a human donor with Susac syndrome. Input material: CD4+ T cells from PBMCs. The chain's CDR3 is CASSPLGLPQQFF. CDR3 in DNA: TGTGCCAGCAGCCCCCTTGGTCTCCCCCAGCAGTTCTTC. Variable domain in full (rest from reference TRBV7-2 and TRBJ2-1): GAGVSQSPSNKVTEKGKDVELRCDPISGHTALYWYRQSLGQGLEFLIYFQGNSAPDKSGLPSDRFSAERTGGSVSTLTIQRTQQEDSAVYLCASSPLGLPQQFFGPGTRLTVL.